What follows describes a single T cell receptor (beta chain). The antigen is undetermined. The junction departs from germline at one end; a sequencing error may be responsible. This specimen belongs to a study of T-cell reconstitution after alpha-beta-depleted transplantation in children. Study-level points and caveats: As was reported, about two months after transplant, alpha-beta T cells came from several hundred expanded graft clones.

As it was prepared, the TCRbeta library received unique molecular identifiers. One entry per CDR3 protein, called by TCRdb with MiXCR from the PCR reads. The profile shows about 870,000 distinct CDR3 sequences, about 15% of them singletons. CDR1 and CDR2 (germline): SGHVS, FQNEAQ. The CDR3 loop spans 12 amino acids. The TCR was taken from a male patient aged 10 to 17 who had a stem cell transplant for acute lymphoblastic leukemia, so the T cells may come from the graft donor. The chain carries TRBV7-8 and TRBJ2-7; tentatively, D is TRBD1 (5 bases). The material sequenced was PBMCs, mostly from graft donor cells, taken 360 days after TCRalphabeta/CD19-depleted stem cell transplant. The CDR3 here is CASSLEGAGKWF. In DNA, the CDR3 is TGTGCCAGCAGCTTAGAAGGCGCAGGGAAGTGGTTC.